This is a list of T cell receptor beta chains from one sample in a study of cytomegalovirus exposure and HLA in healthy donors. Sequenced by immunoSEQ multiplex PCR; TCRdb stores in-frame clones only, minus some. The sample has about 130,000 clones, 85% to 90% seen once. The material sequenced was PBMCs. Source of these receptors: a woman aged 25 to 39 in good health and CMV-seropositive. CDR3s include the opening cysteine and the closing phenylalanine or tryptophan. Fields, in order: V gene, D gene, J gene, clone size, CDR3 protein, CDR3 DNA. D genes are given only for firm matches. The size field is filled for only some rows; it gives once, few, many or a size class.

v_call: TRBV5-1; d_call: .; j_call: TRBJ2-1; clone_size: .; cdr3_aa: CASSAQDSSYNEQFF; cdr3_nt: TGCGCCAGCAGCGCGCAGGACAGCTCCTACAATGAGCAGTTCTTC
v_call: TRBV9; d_call: TRBD1; j_call: TRBJ1-2; clone_size: once; cdr3_aa: CASSVGGQFNYGYTF; cdr3_nt: TGTGCCAGCAGCGTGGGGGGACAGTTTAACTATGGCTACACCTTC
v_call: TRBV29-1; d_call: TRBD2; j_call: TRBJ2-7; clone_size: .; cdr3_aa: CSVTRGSGEYEQYF; cdr3_nt: TGCAGCGTTACCCGGGGGAGCGGGGAATACGAGCAGTACTTC
v_call: TRBV6-1; d_call: .; j_call: TRBJ2-7; clone_size: .; cdr3_aa: CASSEALAGLGEQYF; cdr3_nt: TGTGCCAGCAGTGAAGCGCTCGCGGGGTTGGGCGAGCAGTACTTC
v_call: TRBV14; d_call: .; j_call: TRBJ2-2; clone_size: once; cdr3_aa: CASSQDLVTPAGELFF; cdr3_nt: TGTGCCAGCAGCCAAGATCTCGTGACACCCGCCGGGGAGCTGTTTTTT
v_call: TRBV9; d_call: .; j_call: TRBJ2-3; clone_size: .; cdr3_aa: CASSPGFEGYTQYF; cdr3_nt: TGTGCCAGCAGCCCCGGATTTGAGGGTTATACGCAGTATTTT
v_call: TRBV19; d_call: TRBD1; j_call: TRBJ1-1; clone_size: .; cdr3_aa: CASSIRTGETEAFF; cdr3_nt: TGTGCCAGTAGTATACGGACAGGGGAGACTGAAGCTTTCTTT
v_call: TRBV7-2; d_call: .; j_call: TRBJ2-1; clone_size: .; cdr3_aa: CASSPGGTDNEQFF; cdr3_nt: TGTGCCAGCAGCCCGGGCGGGACTGATAATGAGCAGTTCTTC
v_call: TRBV6-5; d_call: .; j_call: TRBJ2-3; clone_size: .; cdr3_aa: CASTSFGDTQYF; cdr3_nt: TGTGCCAGCACTTCGTTCGGGGATACGCAGTATTTT
v_call: TRBV25-1; d_call: .; j_call: TRBJ1-4; clone_size: .; cdr3_aa: CASRGQIGGAGGEKLFF; cdr3_nt: TGTGCCAGCAGGGGTCAAATAGGGGGGGCGGGTGGTGAAAAACTGTTTTTT
v_call: TRBV5-1; d_call: TRBD2; j_call: TRBJ2-7; clone_size: .; cdr3_aa: CASSLANGGGEQYF; cdr3_nt: TGCGCCAGCAGCTTGGCCAATGGCGGGGGAGAGCAGTACTTC
v_call: TRBV4-1; d_call: .; j_call: TRBJ2-3; clone_size: .; cdr3_aa: CASSQPGLRTPDTQYF; cdr3_nt: TGCGCCAGCAGCCAACCGGGACTTCGAACTCCAGATACGCAGTATTTT
v_call: TRBV6-4; d_call: TRBD1; j_call: TRBJ2-3; clone_size: .; cdr3_aa: CASSEEGGGTDTQYF; cdr3_nt: TGTGCCAGCAGTGAAGAAGGGGGCGGAACAGATACGCAGTATTTT
v_call: TRBV2; d_call: .; j_call: TRBJ1-1; clone_size: .; cdr3_aa: CASREGNPEAFF; cdr3_nt: TGTGCCAGCAGGGAGGGGAATCCTGAAGCTTTCTTT
v_call: TRBV28; d_call: TRBD1; j_call: TRBJ2-7; clone_size: .; cdr3_aa: CASSFVWGKTGGYEQYF; cdr3_nt: TGTGCCAGCAGTTTTGTGTGGGGGAAGACAGGGGGCTACGAGCAGTACTTC
v_call: TRBV6-1; d_call: TRBD2; j_call: TRBJ2-3; clone_size: few; cdr3_aa: CASSESSGRLDTQYF; cdr3_nt: TGTGCCAGCAGTGAATCTAGCGGGAGACTGGATACGCAGTATTTT
v_call: TRBV7-3; d_call: TRBD1; j_call: TRBJ2-5; clone_size: once; cdr3_aa: CASSSQGAATETQYF; cdr3_nt: TGTGCCAGCAGCTCCCAGGGGGCGGCGACGGAGACCCAGTACTTC
v_call: TRBV27; d_call: TRBD1; j_call: TRBJ1-2; clone_size: once; cdr3_aa: CASSNHRGDYGYTF; cdr3_nt: TGTGCCAGCAGTAACCACAGGGGAGACTATGGCTACACCTTC
v_call: TRBV9; d_call: .; j_call: TRBJ2-3; clone_size: .; cdr3_aa: CASSAAGGAGTDTQYF; cdr3_nt: TGTGCCAGCAGCGCAGCCGGCGGGGCAGGTACAGATACGCAGTATTTT
v_call: TRBV11-2; d_call: .; j_call: TRBJ2-5; clone_size: once; cdr3_aa: CASSFEETQYF; cdr3_nt: TGTGCCAGCAGCTTCGAAGAGACCCAGTACTTC
v_call: TRBV9; d_call: TRBD1; j_call: TRBJ2-2; clone_size: few; cdr3_aa: CASSVGGTGPGELFF; cdr3_nt: TGTGCCAGCAGCGTAGGGGGGACAGGGCCCGGGGAGCTGTTTTTT
v_call: TRBV7-9; d_call: .; j_call: TRBJ2-7; clone_size: .; cdr3_aa: CASSNAAYEQYF; cdr3_nt: TGTGCCAGCAGCAACGCCGCGTACGAGCAGTACTTC
v_call: TRBV7-3; d_call: TRBD2; j_call: TRBJ2-3; clone_size: .; cdr3_aa: CASSSSAGGPADTQYF; cdr3_nt: TGTGCCAGCAGCTCTTCAGCGGGAGGGCCAGCAGATACGCAGTATTTT
v_call: TRBV2; d_call: .; j_call: TRBJ1-6; clone_size: .; cdr3_aa: CASSLRLATLHF; cdr3_nt: TGTGCCAGCAGTCTTCGACTAGCTACCCTCCACTTT
v_call: TRBV4-1; d_call: .; j_call: TRBJ1-4; clone_size: once; cdr3_aa: CASSQSEEKLFF; cdr3_nt: TGCGCCAGCAGCCAATCGGAGGAAAAACTGTTTTTT
v_call: TRBV10-3; d_call: TRBD1; j_call: TRBJ1-4; clone_size: .; cdr3_aa: CAISEGDSNEKLFF; cdr3_nt: TGTGCCATCAGTGAGGGGGACAGCAATGAAAAACTGTTTTTT
v_call: TRBV25-1; d_call: .; j_call: TRBJ2-1; clone_size: .; cdr3_aa: CASSVLTGEQFF; cdr3_nt: TGTGCCAGCAGCGTTCTTACAGGGGAGCAGTTCTTC
v_call: TRBV5-1; d_call: .; j_call: TRBJ2-3; clone_size: .; cdr3_aa: CASSLMPGGTDTQYF; cdr3_nt: TGCGCCAGCAGCTTGATGCCGGGGGGCACAGATACGCAGTATTTT
v_call: TRBV19; d_call: .; j_call: TRBJ1-2; clone_size: few; cdr3_aa: CASSIGRGNKVYGYTF; cdr3_nt: TGTGCCAGTAGTATAGGGAGGGGCAACAAGGTCTATGGCTACACCTTC